Listed below are T cell receptor beta chains from one sample, sequenced in a study of blood T cells in healthy people across ages. TCRdb ran MiXCR on the 5' RACE reads and lists one entry per CDR3 protein. The data contain about 800,000 distinct CDR3 sequences, more than 20% of them singletons. This sample also belongs to another study, concerning T cells of mothers and their children.

The sample comprised blood. Source of these receptors: a boy aged 10-17 years in good health. Each CDR3 is given with its conserved first and last residue. Each record gives: J gene, V gene, clone size, D gene, CDR3 DNA, CDR3 protein. The D gene is left open where the match is weak. Clone size, where shown, is once, few, many, or a class for clones that have expanded.

>TRBJ1-4|TRBV28|.|TRBD1
TGTGCCAGCAGTGCAGGGGGCGCAACTAATGAAAAACTGTTTTTT
CASSAGGATNEKLFF
>TRBJ1-2|TRBV27|.|TRBD1
TGTGCCAGCACCGCCCGACAGGGGTCTATGGGCTACACCTTC
CASTARQGSMGYTF
>TRBJ1-1|TRBV12-3/TRBV12-4|.|.
TGTGCCAGCAGTTCCGGTGGGGGGGGCGAGGCGAGCACTGAAGCTTTCTTT
CASSSGGGGEASTEAFF
>TRBJ2-5|TRBV6-2/TRBV6-3|.|.
TGTGCCAGCATGCGGGGTCCGGAGACCCAGTACTTC
CASMRGPETQYF
>TRBJ1-5|TRBV28|few|.
TGTGCCAGCAGTGAGGTAACCAATCAGCCCCAGCATTTT
CASSEVTNQPQHF
>TRBJ1-1|TRBV6-6|few|.
TGTGCCAGCTGCGCAGGCAGTAACACTGAAGCTTTCTTT
CASCAGSNTEAFF
>TRBJ2-7|TRBV4-1|many|.
TGTGCCAGCAGCCAGGACAGCTACGAGCAGTACTTC
CASSQDSYEQYF
>TRBJ2-6|TRBV11-2|few|TRBD1
TGTGCCAGCAGCCGTACCATCGTAGGGACCGGGACAGGGTCCCCTGGGGCCAACGTCCTGACTTTC
CASSRTIVGTGTGSPGANVLTF
>TRBJ2-7|TRBV7-8|few|.
TGTGCCAGCAGCTTAGTGTTAGATCTTATACCCCACGAGCAGTACTTC
CASSLVLDLIPHEQYF
>TRBJ2-6|TRBV12-3/TRBV12-4|few|.
TGTGCCAGCACCTTTTGGGGCTCTGGGGCCAACGTCCTGACTTTC
CASTFWGSGANVLTF
>TRBJ2-5|TRBV20-1|.|.
TGCAGTGCTACCCCGCAGCAAGAGACCCAGTACTTC
CSATPQQETQYF
>TRBJ2-7|TRBV9|.|.
TGTGCCAGCAGCCCGGGTCCGGCCGTTTCCTACGAGCAGTACTTC
CASSPGPAVSYEQYF
>TRBJ1-1|TRBV28|.|.
TGTGCCAGCACCACAAGCGGAGCAGGGAATAGGAACACTGAAGCTTTCTTT
CASTTSGAGNRNTEAFF
>TRBJ2-1|TRBV13|.|TRBD2
TGTGCCAGCAGCTCAAGGGGACTAGCGTCCCACAATGAGCAGTTCTTC
CASSSRGLASHNEQFF
>TRBJ1-1|TRBV5-5|few|.
TGTGCCAGCAACTTCCTCCGGGACCCGCAAGGGAACACTGAAGCTTTCTTT
CASNFLRDPQGNTEAFF
>TRBJ1-2|TRBV7-8|few|.
TGTGCCAGCAGCTTAGTGTTCCGGGGATGGGATGGCTACACCTTC
CASSLVFRGWDGYTF